This is a list of T cell receptor beta chains from one sample in a study of naive and memory T cell subsets. In TCRdb, the UMI-ligation and nested PCR reads were re-called with MiXCR into one record per CDR3 protein. The sample has 95,000 to 150,000 distinct CDR3 sequences; roughly 32% are singletons. The sequencing input was central memory CD4+ T cells from blood. The receptors shown here come from a human donor in good health. CDR3s include the opening cysteine and the closing phenylalanine or tryptophan. D genes are given only for firm matches. Where a row states a size, it is once, few, many or the class of an expanded clone; other rows omit it.

len | j_gene | abundance | d_gene | v_gene | CDR3nt | CDR3aa
14 | TRBJ2-7 | NA | TRBD1 | TRBV24-1 | TGTGCCACCAGTGATGGGACAGAAGCCTACGAGCAGTACTTC | CATSDGTEAYEQYF
14 | TRBJ2-1 | NA | NA | TRBV12-5 | TGTGCTAGCACCATCCCCCCGCAGAACAATGAGCAGTTCTTC | CASTIPPQNNEQFF
12 | TRBJ1-1 | many | TRBD1 | TRBV28 | TGTGCCAGCAGGACAGGGGGCACTGAAGCTTTCTTT | CASRTGGTEAFF
15 | TRBJ2-1 | NA | TRBD1 | TRBV7-6 | TGTGCCAGCAGGGCCGGGACAGCGCGCAACGGTGAGCAGTTCTTC | CASRAGTARNGEQFF
18 | TRBJ2-5 | few | TRBD2 | TRBV7-8 | TGTGCCAGCAGCTCAGGGGCTAGCGGGAGAAAGGGGCAAGAGACCCAGTACTTC | CASSSGASGRKGQETQYF
15 | TRBJ2-1 | few | TRBD2 | TRBV11-2 | TGTGCCAGCAGCTTTAGGCGGGAGCAGGGCAATGAGCAGTTCTTC | CASSFRREQGNEQFF
13 | TRBJ1-1 | NA | NA | TRBV20-1 | TGCAGTGCTACACCGGGACCTACAAGAGAGGCTTTCTTT | CSATPGPTREAFF
16 | TRBJ1-5 | NA | NA | TRBV6-5 | TGTGCCAGCAGTCCGAGAAGAGGGGGGACCAATCAGCCCCAGCATTTT | CASSPRRGGTNQPQHF
15 | TRBJ2-3 | few | TRBD1 | TRBV20-1 | TGCAGTGCTTACCCGGGACAGGAGATCACAGATACGCAGTATTTT | CSAYPGQEITDTQYF
15 | TRBJ1-5 | NA | TRBD1 | TRBV28 | TGTGCCAGCAGTTTGCACAGGGGGACCTATAAGCCCCAGCATTTT | CASSLHRGTYKPQHF
16 | TRBJ2-3 | NA | TRBD2 | TRBV28 | TGTGCCAGCACGTTCCGAAGCGGGACGGGTGGGGATACGCAGTATTTT | CASTFRSGTGGDTQYF